The present entry profiles one TCR beta chain with its context. Its antigen is undetermined. This entry comes from a study of T cell responses to AZD1222 COVID-19 vaccine. Some clones are missing from TCRdb's copy, which holds only in-frame ones; the method was immunoSEQ multiplex PCR. This repertoire shows some 86,000 clones, around nine tenths found once; its top ten account for 5% to 5.5%. The V gene's germline CDR1 is SGDLS and CDR2 YYNGEE. Trimming took off 3 bases at V and 3 bases at J, with 12 bases between the two ends. The CDR3 sequence is 15 residues long. Whether given at about 4 or about 12 weeks, second doses were pooled. Study-wide findings and caveats: Clonal diversity was possibly underestimated, and white British individuals and females predominated among donors.

The rearrangement links TRBV9 to TRBJ1-4; D remains unclear. The receptor was derived from an adult who received the AZD1222 COVID-19 vaccine. This material consisted of peripheral blood, taken 28 days after the second AZD1222 dose. The chain's CDR3 is CASSAYGNSNEKLFF. Written as DNA, the CDR3 is TGTGCCAGCAGCGCTTACGGTAACTCTAATGAAAAACTGTTTTTT.